This T cell receptor (beta chain) was documented in a study of blood T cells in healthy people across ages. The germline V and J ends were trimmed by 3 bases and 4 bases, with 16 bases remaining between them. CDR1 and CDR2 (germline): DFQATT, SNEGSKA (reference sequence). The CDR3 spans 14 residues. A J-beta primer mix and a sample-barcoded 5' primer were used in a second PCR of about 7 to 12 cycles. TCRdb redid the calling of the 5' RACE reads with MiXCR, one entry per CDR3 protein. Here the sample spans fewer than 900,000 distinct CDR3 sequences, roughly 41% being singletons. The chain recombines TRBV20-1 with TRBJ2-7, with D perhaps TRBD1 or TRBD2 (7 bases each). This clonotype originated in a woman in her sixties in good health. Material: blood. The CDR3 reads CSARGEGQLYEQYF. The DNA for the CDR3 is TGCAGTGCTAGGGGGGAGGGACAGTTATACGAGCAGTACTTC.